Detailed here is one T cell receptor (beta chain). What it recognizes is unknown. This specimen comes from a study of monozygotic twins with cystic fibrosis. Study in general: Library input was 2.5 to 3.5 micrograms of fragmented DNA, with about 15 PCR cycles. The study, taken as a whole, reports: In 13 of 16 pairs, V gene usage was closest to the co-twin's.

From germline, CDR1 is SGDLS and CDR2 YYNGEE. This CDR3 spans 15 amino acids. V lost 2 bases and J lost 1; bases outside the gene matches: 3. Measured with immunoSEQ multiplex PCR; TCRdb has only the in-frame clones, and not every one. The data contain approximately 7,200 clones, 94% of them singletons. This sequence was found in a boy between 2 and 10 years old with cystic fibrosis. The chain carries TRBV9 and TRBJ1-5, with 7 bases that match TRBD1. The sequenced sample consisted of blood. This CDR3 is CASSVAGGSNQPQHF. In DNA, the CDR3 is TGTGCCAGCAGCGTTGCAGGGGGAAGCAATCAGCCCCAGCATTTT.